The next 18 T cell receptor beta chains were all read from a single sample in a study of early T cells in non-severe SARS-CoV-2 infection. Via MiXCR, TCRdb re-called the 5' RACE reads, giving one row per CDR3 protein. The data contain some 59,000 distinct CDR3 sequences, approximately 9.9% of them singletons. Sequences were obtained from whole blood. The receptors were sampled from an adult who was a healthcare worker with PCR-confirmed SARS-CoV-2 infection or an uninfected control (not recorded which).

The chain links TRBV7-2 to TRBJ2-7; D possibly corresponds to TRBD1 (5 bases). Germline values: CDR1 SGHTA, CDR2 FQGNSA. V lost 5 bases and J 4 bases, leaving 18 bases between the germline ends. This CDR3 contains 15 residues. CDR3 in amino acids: CASSRLAGTGYEQYF. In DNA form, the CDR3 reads TGTGCCAGCAGCCGTCTTGCAGGCACAGGATACGAGCAGTACTTC.

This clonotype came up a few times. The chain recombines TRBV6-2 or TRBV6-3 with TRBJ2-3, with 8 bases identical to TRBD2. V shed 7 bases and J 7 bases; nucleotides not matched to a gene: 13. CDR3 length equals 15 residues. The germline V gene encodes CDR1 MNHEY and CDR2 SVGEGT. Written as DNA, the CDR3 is TGTGCCAGCATCACCTGGGGACTAGGAAGGTATACGCAGTATTTT. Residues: CASITWGLGRYTQYF.

CDR3 region: CASSPGQSTDTQYF. CDR3 DNA sequence: TGTGCCAGCTCACCTGGACAGAGCACAGATACGCAGTATTTT. This chain connects TRBV18 to TRBJ2-3; tentatively, D is TRBD1 (6 bases). Germline CDR1 and CDR2: KGHSH and LQKENI. The CDR3 runs 14 residues. V lost 3 bases, J lost 0 bases, and 7 bases lay in between.

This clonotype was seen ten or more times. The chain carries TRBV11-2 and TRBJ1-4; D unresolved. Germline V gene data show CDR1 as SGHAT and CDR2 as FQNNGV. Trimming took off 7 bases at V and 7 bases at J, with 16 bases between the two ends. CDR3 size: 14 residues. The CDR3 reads CASTQTVEGEKLFF. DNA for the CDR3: TGTGCCAGCACCCAAACCGTGGAAGGTGAAAAACTGTTTTTT.

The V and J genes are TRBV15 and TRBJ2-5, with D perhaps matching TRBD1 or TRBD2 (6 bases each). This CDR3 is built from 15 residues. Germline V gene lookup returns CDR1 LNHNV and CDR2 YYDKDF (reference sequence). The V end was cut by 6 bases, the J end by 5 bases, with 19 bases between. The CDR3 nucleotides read TGTGCCACCAGATCCCGGAGGGGGTCAAGGGAGACCCAGTACTTC. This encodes CATRSRRGSRETQYF. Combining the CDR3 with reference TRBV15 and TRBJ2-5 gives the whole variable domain DAMVIQNPRYQVTQFGKPVTLSCSQTLNHNVMYWYQQKSSQAPKLLFHYYDKDFNNEADTPDNFQSRRPNTSFCFLDIRSPGLGDTAMYLCATRSRRGSRETQYFGPGTRLLVL.

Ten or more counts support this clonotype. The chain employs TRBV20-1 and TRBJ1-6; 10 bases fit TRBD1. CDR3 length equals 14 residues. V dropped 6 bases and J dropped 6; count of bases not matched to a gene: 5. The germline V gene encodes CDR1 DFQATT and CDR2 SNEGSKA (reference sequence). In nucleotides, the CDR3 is TGCAGTGCACAAGGACAGGGGGGTAATTCACCCCTCCACTTT. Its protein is CSAQGQGGNSPLHF.

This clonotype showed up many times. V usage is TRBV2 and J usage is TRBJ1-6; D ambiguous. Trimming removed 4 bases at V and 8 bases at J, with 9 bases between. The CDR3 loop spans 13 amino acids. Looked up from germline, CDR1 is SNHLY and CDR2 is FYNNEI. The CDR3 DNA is TGTGCCAGCAGTGTATCAAAGGATTCACCCCTCCACTTT. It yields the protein CASSVSKDSPLHF.

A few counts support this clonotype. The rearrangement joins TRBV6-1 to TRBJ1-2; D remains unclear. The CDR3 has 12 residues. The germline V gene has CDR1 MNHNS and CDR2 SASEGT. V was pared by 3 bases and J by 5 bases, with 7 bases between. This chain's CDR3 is CASSDPEYGYTF. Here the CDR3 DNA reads TGTGCCAGCAGTGATCCGGAGTATGGCTACACCTTC.

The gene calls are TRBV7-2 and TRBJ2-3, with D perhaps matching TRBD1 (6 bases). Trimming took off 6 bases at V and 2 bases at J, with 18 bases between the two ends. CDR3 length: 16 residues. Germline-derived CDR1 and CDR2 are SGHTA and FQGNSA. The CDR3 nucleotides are TGTGCCAGCAGTGCCCCCAGGGACAAGTACACAGATACGCAGTATTTT. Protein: CASSAPRDKYTDTQYF.

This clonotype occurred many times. CDR3 region: CASRMTGGHADTQYF. The DNA for the CDR3 is TGTGCCAGCAGGATGACCGGAGGGCACGCAGATACGCAGTATTTT. The chain is built from TRBV12-3 or TRBV12-4 and TRBJ2-3; weak D call: TRBD2 (6 bases). V was shortened by 6 bases and J by 4 bases, with 17 bases between the two germline ends. This CDR3 has 15 residues.

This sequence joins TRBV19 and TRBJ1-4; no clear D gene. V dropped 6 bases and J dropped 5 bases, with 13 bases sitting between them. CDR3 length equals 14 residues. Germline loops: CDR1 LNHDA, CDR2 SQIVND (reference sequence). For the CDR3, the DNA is TGTGCCAGTAGCATCGGAGGAATGAATGAAAAACTGTTTTTT. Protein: CASSIGGMNEKLFF.

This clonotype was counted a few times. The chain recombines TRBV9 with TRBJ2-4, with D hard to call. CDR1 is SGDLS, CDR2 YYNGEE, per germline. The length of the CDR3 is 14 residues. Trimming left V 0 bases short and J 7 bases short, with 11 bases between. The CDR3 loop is CASSVEGSWNIQYF. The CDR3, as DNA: TGTGCCAGCAGCGTAGAAGGGTCTTGGAACATTCAGTACTTC.

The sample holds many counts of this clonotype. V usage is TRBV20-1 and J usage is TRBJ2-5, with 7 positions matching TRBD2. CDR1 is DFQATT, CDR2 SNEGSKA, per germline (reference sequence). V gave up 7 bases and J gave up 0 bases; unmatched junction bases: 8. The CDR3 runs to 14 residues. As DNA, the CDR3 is TGCAGTGTTCCCTCCAGCGGGGACCAAGAGACCCAGTACTTC. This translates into CSVPSSGDQETQYF.

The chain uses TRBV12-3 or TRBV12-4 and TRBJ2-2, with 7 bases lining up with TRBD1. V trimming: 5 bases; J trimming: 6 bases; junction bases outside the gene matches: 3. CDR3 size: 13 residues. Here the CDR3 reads CASSQDRAGELFF. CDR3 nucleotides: TGTGCCAGCAGTCAAGACAGGGCCGGGGAGCTGTTTTTT.

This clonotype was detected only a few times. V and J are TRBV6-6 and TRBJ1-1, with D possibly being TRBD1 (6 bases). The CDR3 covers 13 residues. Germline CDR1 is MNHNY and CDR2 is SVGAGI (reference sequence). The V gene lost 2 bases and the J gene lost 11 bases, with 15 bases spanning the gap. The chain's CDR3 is CASSYRDKGAAFF. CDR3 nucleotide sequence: TGTGCCAGCAGTTACCGGGACAAAGGAGCGGCTTTCTTT.

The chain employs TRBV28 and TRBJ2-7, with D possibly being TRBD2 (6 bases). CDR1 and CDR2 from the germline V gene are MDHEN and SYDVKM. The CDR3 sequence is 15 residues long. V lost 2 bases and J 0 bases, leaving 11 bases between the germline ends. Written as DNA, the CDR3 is TGTGCCAGCAGTTTAGGAGGGCCTAGCTCCTACGAGCAGTACTTC. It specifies CASSLGGPSSYEQYF. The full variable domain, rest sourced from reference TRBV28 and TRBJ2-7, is DVKVTQSSRYLVKRTGEKVFLECVQDMDHENMFWYRQDPGLGLRLIYFSYDVKMKEKGDIPEGYSVSREKKERFSLILESASTNQTSMYLCASSLGGPSSYEQYFGPGTRLTVT.

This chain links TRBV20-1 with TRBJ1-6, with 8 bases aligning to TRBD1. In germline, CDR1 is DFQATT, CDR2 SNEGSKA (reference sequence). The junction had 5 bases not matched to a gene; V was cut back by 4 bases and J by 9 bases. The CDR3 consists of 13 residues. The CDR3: CSAKTGQGSPLHF. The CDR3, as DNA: TGCAGTGCTAAGACCGGACAGGGTTCACCCCTCCACTTT.

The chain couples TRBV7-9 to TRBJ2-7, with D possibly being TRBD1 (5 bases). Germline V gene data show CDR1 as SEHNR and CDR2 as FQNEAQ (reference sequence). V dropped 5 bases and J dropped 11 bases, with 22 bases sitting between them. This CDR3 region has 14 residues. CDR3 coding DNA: TGTGCCAGCAGCGCCCAGACAGTGCCCCTGATTGAGTACTTC. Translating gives CASSAQTVPLIEYF.